Shown below are 14 T cell receptor beta chains from a single sample sequenced in a study of read filtering for tumor transcriptome and immune sequencing. Molecular barcoded adaptors covering alpha/delta and beta/gamma chains were used on 400 ng RNA. TCRdb itself ran the reads through MiXCR, one entry per CDR3 protein. The sample consists of 46,000 or so distinct CDR3 sequences, around 19% of them appearing once. Sequencing was done on a sample of a population of CD138-negative cells sorted from bone marrow. These receptors all come from a donor at least 40 years old with multiple myeloma.

This clonotype appeared many times. This rearrangement joins TRBV7-2 to TRBJ1-1; 9 bases fit TRBD1. Germline trimming cut 5 bases from V and 11 bases from J; bases unmatched to any gene: 9. The CDR3 extends over 13 amino acids. Germline V CDR1 and CDR2: SGHTA, FQGNSA. The CDR3: CASSQRTGVMAFF. CDR3 bases: TGTGCCAGCAGCCAGAGGACAGGGGTCATGGCTTTCTTT.

This clonotype has just a few counts. The V and J genes are TRBV19 and TRBJ1-5; possibly TRBD1 for D (5 bases). From germline, CDR1 is LNHDA and CDR2 SQIVND (reference sequence). Trimming left V 1 base short and J 7 bases short, with 14 bases between. This CDR3 spans 15 amino acids. DNA for the CDR3: TGTGCCAGTAGTATAGCCTGGGCAGGGTCCCAGCCCCAGCATTTT. Translating it yields CASSIAWAGSQPQHF.

Turning to this clonotype: This may be a read error, as it is one base from a much larger clone. This likely comes from a read error, as the CDR3 has no conserved phenylalanine or tryptophan at its end. The V and J genes are TRBV14 and TRBJ1-1; 9 positions match TRBD1. Germline lookup yields CDR1 SGHDN and CDR2 FVKESK. This CDR3 spans 15 amino acids. V shed 4 bases, J shed 5 bases, and the junction held 8 bases outside the gene matches. The CDR3 here is CASSPPQGAKTEAFL. CDR3 coding DNA: TGTGCCAGCAGCCCCCCACAGGGGGCCAAGACTGAAGCTTTCCTT.

About this clonotype: Compared with germline, one end of the junction differs, possibly owing to a read error. This chain joins TRBV12-3 or TRBV12-4 and TRBJ2-6; perhaps TRBD1 as D (5 bases). The CDR3 has 14 amino acids. The CDR3 is CASSPYSGADVLTF. The CDR3 coding sequence is TGTGCCAGCAGCCCCTACTCTGGGGCCGACGTCCTGACTTTC.

This clonotype was recorded many times. The V call is TRBV20-1, the J call TRBJ2-7, with TRBD2 matching over 8 bases. V trimming: 7 bases; J trimming: 5 bases; junction bases outside the gene matches: 4. This CDR3 is built from 11 residues. Germline assignment: CDR1 DFQATT and CDR2 SNEGSKA (reference sequence). This CDR3 is CSVSSGHEQYF. The CDR3 DNA reads as TGCAGTGTTTCTAGCGGGCACGAGCAGTACTTC.

With respect to this clonotype: This CDR3 is missing its conserved last phenylalanine or tryptophan, likely due to a read error. V is TRBV29-1 and J is TRBJ1-1, with TRBD1 matching 8 bases. The CDR3 is made up of 14 amino acids. CDR1 and CDR2 (germline): SQVTM, ANQGSEA. With V trimmed by 7 bases and J by 0 bases, 7 bases remained unmatched. The CDR3 DNA sequence: TGCAGCGCCGCGCCGGACAGGGTGAACACTGAAGCTTTCCTT. This translates into CSAAPDRVNTEAFL.

As for this clonotype: This likely came from a read error, as a far larger clone is one base away. This rearrangement joins TRBV7-2 to TRBJ2-1; D ambiguous. CDR1 and CDR2 from the germline V gene are SGHTA and FQGNSA. The CDR3 spans 12 residues. CDR3 nucleotide sequence: TGTGCCAGCAGCCCGTGGACCAGAGGTCAAGTCTTC. The encoded protein is CASSPWTRGQVF.

The table lists this clonotype with many counts. V gene TRBV6-6 combines with J gene TRBJ2-3, with D unclear. From germline, CDR1 is MNHNY and CDR2 SVGAGI (reference sequence). V was shortened by 7 bases and J by 5 bases, with 4 bases between the two germline ends. This CDR3 has 10 residues. The CDR3 region is CASMGDTQYF. The CDR3 nucleotides read TGTGCCAGCATGGGAGATACGCAGTATTTT.

As to this clonotype: A much larger clonotype is one base distant, so this may be a read error. The genes are TRBV7-9 and TRBJ2-1, with D possibly being TRBD1 (6 bases). Germline V gene data show CDR1 as SEHNR and CDR2 as FQNEAQ (reference sequence). The CDR3 sequence is 16 residues long. CDR3 residues: CAGSNNRQVRGNEQFF. CDR3 in DNA: TGTGCCGGCAGCAACAACAGACAGGTGAGAGGGAATGAGCAGTTCTTC. The full variable domain, completed using reference TRBV7-9 and TRBJ2-1, is DTGVSQNPRHKITKRGQNVTFRCDPISEHNRLYWYRQTLGQGPEFLTYFQNEAQLEKSRLLSDRFSAERPKGSFSTLEIQRTEQGDSAMYLCAGSNNRQVRGNEQFFGPGTRLTVL.

Only a few counts were recorded for this clonotype. The chain joins TRBV28 to TRBJ1-2; no reliable D call. With 9 bases removed from V and 1 base from J, the gap between germline ends came to 12 bases. CDR1 is MDHEN, CDR2 SYDVKM, per germline. This CDR3 region has 13 residues. CDR3 loop: CASTAHNNYGYTF. The CDR3 nucleotides read TGTGCCAGTACAGCTCATAATAACTATGGCTACACCTTC.

This sequence joins TRBV6-1 and TRBJ2-5; possibly TRBD2 for D (6 bases). Germline V lookup: CDR1 MNHNS, CDR2 SASEGT. The CDR3 has 17 amino acids. V shed 7 bases and J shed 4 bases, with 25 bases lying between them. The CDR3 bases are TGTGCCAGCAAGTTGTATTGTCTGCGGGAAGGGATAGAGACCCAGTACTTC. Protein sequence: CASKLYCLREGIETQYF.

At least ten counts were recorded for this clonotype. V gene TRBV20-1 combines with J gene TRBJ2-7, with D unclear. V lost 0 bases to trimming and J lost 2 bases, with 11 bases between them. Per the germline V gene, CDR1 is DFQATT and CDR2 is SNEGSKA (reference sequence). The CDR3 has 14 residues. CDR3 nucleotide sequence: TGCAGTGCTAGAGATCAAGCCAGTCCCTACGAGCAGTACTTC. Translating it yields CSARDQASPYEQYF.

This clonotype was detected only a few times. One junction end does not reproduce the germline sequence, and a read error may be involved. The chain uses TRBV5-4 and TRBJ2-3, with D possibly being TRBD1 (7 bases). The CDR3 runs 15 residues. Germline CDR1 reads SGHNT; CDR2 reads YYREEE (reference sequence). The CDR3 DNA reads TGTGCCAGCAGATTGGAGGGGGCGCGGGGAGATACGCAGTATTTT. This gives the protein CASRLEGARGDTQYF. Based on the CDR3 plus reference TRBV5-4 and TRBJ2-3, the full variable domain is ETGVTQSPTHLIKTRGQQVTLRCSSQSGHNTVSWYQQALGQGPQFIFQYYREEENGRGNFPPRFSGLQFPNYSSELNVNALELDDSALYLCASRLEGARGDTQYFGPGTRLTVL.

This chain uses TRBV19 with TRBJ1-5, with 8 bases lining up with TRBD1. Germline V gives CDR1 LNHDA, CDR2 SQIVND (reference sequence). Unmatched junction bases numbered 7, after V lost 4 bases and J lost 2 bases. This CDR3 has 16 amino acids. The CDR3 nucleotides are TGTGCCAGTAGTACTCGGACAGGGACAGGCAATCAGCCCCAGCATTTT. Protein product: CASSTRTGTGNQPQHF. Full variable domain (outside the CDR3, taken from reference TRBV19 and TRBJ1-5): DGGITQSPKYLFRKEGQNVTLSCEQNLNHDAMYWYRQDPGQGLRLIYYSQIVNDFQKGDIAEGYSVSREKKESFPLTVTSAQKNPTAFYLCASSTRTGTGNQPQHFGDGTRLSIL.